This T cell receptor beta chain was identified in a study of shared clonotypes between healthy human individuals (dated by TCRdb to between 2020 and 2021). General notes on the study: The cohort comprised two women and a few men aged 18 to 49 years. Libraries were prepared and TCR repertoires were sequenced by different laboratories using diverse techniques, in order to increase sequencing depth and limit assay-specific biases. Per donor, three plates each were used for CD4 naive and CD4 memory, two for CD8 naive, and one for CD8 memory. To estimate repertoire size and how much clonotype sharing occurs between individuals, the study deeply sequenced the blood TCR repertoires of roughly 5 healthy adults. Each donor's leukapheresis produced roughly between roughly 0.85 and 10 billion PBMCs.

The paper as a whole reports these results and caveats: Because the study included only a small number of donors, the genetic and exposure-history diversity represented was limited. When a few donors were compared, the shared fraction of clonotypes was about 5% for naive CD4, approximately 3.5% for naive CD8, 2.3% for memory CD4, and 0.35% to 0.4% for memory CD8. Incomplete sequencing was indicated by rarefaction of sorted-subset datasets, despite the large sequencing depth. Naive subsets generally had larger estimated clonotype richness than memory subsets did. Based on pairwise subsampling, the degree of clonotype sharing among donors was expected to be affected by sequencing depth. Sampling was restricted to blood, and TCR repertoires in tissues likely differ from the TCR repertoires found in blood. Clonotypes shared by all four sorted-subset donors showed higher generation probabilities than non-shared clonotypes.

Using the deep immunoSEQ assay, TCR CDR3 regions were amplified from genomic DNA by multiplex PCR. Genomic DNA extracted from each cell subset was distributed evenly over all wells of several immunoSEQ 96-well plates, and each plate served as one replicate. For sorted subsets, around 200 ng genomic DNA, equal to 30,000 or so T cell genomes, was loaded into each replicate PCR. The purified libraries were quantified using a Qubit 3.0 fluorometer, sized with a Bioanalyzer 2100, and then quantified again using the KAPA Library Quantification kit. Every immunoSEQ 96-well plate was sequenced on a separate single-read 150-cycle Illumina NextSeq 550 flow cell. As for the original processing: Because the immunoSEQ output held only junctional sequences and lacked quality scores, the filtering could not match the filtering applied to full-length reads. Sequences were annotated with PyIR, a Python wrapper for IgBLAST v1.9, and V/J genes and CDR3 were assigned using IMGT germline references. Any read was removed if the V/J assignment was weak (E-value above 1e-6), the CDR3 was missing, or the read contained stop codons, out-of-frame junctions, or ambiguous translated residues. V3J clonotypes were defined as sequences sharing an identical inferred V gene, J gene, and CDR3 amino acid sequence. The percentage overlap between two repertoires was calculated by dividing the number of shared unique clonotypes by the size of the smaller repertoire. RTK rarefaction, the Chao1 estimator, and Recon v2.1 estimates of unobserved clonotypes were used to assess repertoire richness. For all TCRbeta clonotypes obtained by the gDNA method from a handful of donors, generation probabilities were computed with OLGA. TCRdb provides this immuneACCESS table in a form limited to in-frame rearrangements. Some clones are lacking; in checked studies, under half of them reflect an unresolved V gene, and why the rest are absent is not known. D and trimming were read from the DNA, whereas the V and J calls and clone size are those reported in that table. The table for this sample lists about 2.1 million clones; roughly 91% of them were counted only once. 1.5% to 2% of the sample rests with the top ten.

With respect to this clone: Its antigen specificity is not known. No qualities accompany the bases; no much larger clone lies one base away.

For the CD8 naive samples, CD45RO-negative cells were positively selected for CCR7, yielding a CD45RA+CCR7+ population from which TemRA cells were excluded. Donors were healthy HIV-negative adults with no recently reported acute infections or vaccinations. Only Caucasian adults living in Nashville, Tennessee, USA were represented among the donors. After blood collection by leukapheresis, PBMCs were isolated using Ficoll-Histopaque density gradient centrifugation and then cryopreserved in the vapor phase of liquid nitrogen. Analytical flow cytometry was used to check the purity and quantity of each magnetically sorted T cell population. Genomic DNA was isolated from each sorted fraction and quantified by UV absorbance on a Nanodrop 2000c. The CDR3 goes from the cysteine to the phenylalanine over 12 residues. Left in the record is the CDR3 DNA by itself, 36 bases read in frame from the first base. V sheds 3 bases and J sheds 10 bases, leaving 10 bases between their ends. Sequences MDHEN (CDR1) and SYDVKM (CDR2) are obtained from the germline V gene.

The sequence is built from TRBV28 and TRBJ2-1, with TRBD1 tentatively as D gene (5 bases match). This receptor was taken from a man aged 18 to 30 in good health. Some clones in this sample may be carry-over from other donors' samples. Sequencing was performed on naive CD8+ T cells from PBMCs. The cell subset or site label here, explained by the study, means: CD45RA+CCR7+. Here is the DNA: TGTGCCAGCAGTTTCCTAAACAGGGAGCAGTTCTTC. It encodes CASSFLNREQFF. Here the CDR3 is joined to the reference TRBV28 and TRBJ2-1 genes, and the full variable domain is: DVKVTQSSRYLVKRTGEKVFLECVQDMDHENMFWYRQDPGLGLRLIYFSYDVKMKEKGDIPEGYSVSREKKERFSLILESASTNQTSMYLCASSFLNREQFFGPGTRLTVL.